The rows below give T cell receptor beta chains drawn from one sample of a study of blood T cell repertoires in COVID-19. Sequencing was performed with immunoSEQ multiplex PCR; in TCRdb, only in-frame clones are kept and a portion is missing. The sample has roughly 240,000 clones, about 80% seen once. Sequencing used PBMCs or T cells enriched from blood (not recorded which). All receptors come from a woman in her thirties or forties who had been exposed to COVID-19. Each CDR3 is given with its conserved first and last residue. A D gene is named only where the DNA matches it firmly. Some rows have no size entry. The others give once, few or many, or a class for an expanded clone.

size,V,D,J,DNA,CDR3
NA,TRBV30,NA,TRBJ2-7,TGTGCCTGGCAACAGGGTAACGCCTACGAGCAGTACTTC,CAWQQGNAYEQYF
NA,TRBV19,NA,TRBJ2-2,TGTGCCAGTCGGGGTTTGAATAGCGGTAACACCGGGGAGCTGTTTTTT,CASRGLNSGNTGELFF
NA,TRBV7-2,TRBD2,TRBJ2-1,TGTGCCAGCAGCAGAAAACTAGCGGGGGGGAATGAGCAGTTCTTC,CASSRKLAGGNEQFF
NA,TRBV28,NA,TRBJ1-1,TGTGCCAGCAGTTTGGACTCCTTGGGAGCTTTCTTT,CASSLDSLGAFF
NA,TRBV4-3,TRBD1,TRBJ2-5,TGCGCCAGCAGCCAAGACGGGACAGGGGGCGGTGAGACCCAGTACTTC,CASSQDGTGGGETQYF
NA,TRBV2,TRBD1,TRBJ1-4,TGTGCCAGCAGTGTGGGACAGGGGGCAGGAACTAATGAAAAACTGTTTTTT,CASSVGQGAGTNEKLFF
once,TRBV2,TRBD1,TRBJ1-2,TGTGCCAGCAGTGTGGGGTCAGGGGGAGGTAACTATGGCTACACCTTC,CASSVGSGGGNYGYTF
NA,TRBV18,NA,TRBJ1-5,TGTGCCAGCTCACCAGTCGGGGGACCCTATAGCAATCAGCCCCAGCATTTT,CASSPVGGPYSNQPQHF
NA,TRBV2,NA,TRBJ2-7,TGTGCCAGCATGGACACAGGTAGCTCCTACGAGCAGTACTTC,CASMDTGSSYEQYF
NA,TRBV7-9,TRBD1,TRBJ1-1,TGTGCCAGCGTCCCGGACAGGCTGGGCTACACTGAAGCTTTCTTT,CASVPDRLGYTEAFF
NA,TRBV2,NA,TRBJ2-5,TGTGCCAGCAGTGAGAGGACCCCCGGACTGACCCAGTACTTC,CASSERTPGLTQYF
NA,TRBV10-3,NA,TRBJ1-4,TGTGCCATCAGAGAAACAGGGAACAATGAAAAACTGTTTTTT,CAIRETGNNEKLFF
NA,TRBV7-3,NA,TRBJ2-1,TGTGCCAGCAGCTCCAGATTAAGCTCCTACAATGAGCAGTTCTTC,CASSSRLSSYNEQFF
NA,TRBV9,NA,TRBJ2-6,TGTGCCAGCAGCCCCGTCTCTGGGGCCAACGTCCTGACTTTC,CASSPVSGANVLTF
NA,TRBV19,TRBD1,TRBJ1-2,TGTGCCAGTAGTATTCGACAGGGGGGTGCCTATGGCTACACCTTC,CASSIRQGGAYGYTF
NA,TRBV5-1,NA,TRBJ1-1,TGCGCCAGCAGCTTGGGTGGCCAAACGAACACTGAAGCTTTCTTT,CASSLGGQTNTEAFF
NA,TRBV6-5,TRBD1,TRBJ1-5,TGTGCCAGCAGCCATGAGACAGGGCGCAATCAGCCCCAGCATTTT,CASSHETGRNQPQHF
many,TRBV5-5,TRBD1,TRBJ2-7,TGTGCCAGCAGCTCAGGGACAGGGGGCTACGAGCAGTACTTC,CASSSGTGGYEQYF
NA,TRBV3-1/TRBV3-2,NA,TRBJ1-2,TGTGCCAGCAGCCAAGATCTTGGGAGCCGAGGGTATGGCTACACCTTC,CASSQDLGSRGYGYTF
NA,TRBV11-1,TRBD1,TRBJ1-6,TGTGCCAGCAGAAACAGGGGCGGTTCACCCCTCCACTTT,CASRNRGGSPLHF
NA,TRBV7-2,TRBD2,TRBJ2-2,TGTGCCAGCAGCCCTCTAGCGGGGAGTTTCACCGGGGAGCTGTTTTTT,CASSPLAGSFTGELFF
few,TRBV5-4,TRBD1,TRBJ1-2,TGTGCCAGCAGCTTTGGGGCAGGGGGAAACAACTATGGCTACACCTTC,CASSFGAGGNNYGYTF
NA,TRBV4-3,NA,TRBJ2-3,TGCGCCAGCAGCCAAGATTTAGTGAGGGATGGGGCAGATACGCAGTATTTT,CASSQDLVRDGADTQYF
NA,TRBV11-2,TRBD1,TRBJ2-1,TGTGCCAGCAGTCCTGTCGCGGTGACAGGGTTTAACAATGAGCAGTTCTTC,CASSPVAVTGFNNEQFF
once,TRBV7-2,TRBD2,TRBJ2-3,TGTGCCAGCAGCTCGACTAGCGGGGTAGCAGATACGCAGTATTTT,CASSSTSGVADTQYF
NA,TRBV5-6,TRBD1,TRBJ1-1,TGTGCCAGCAGCTTAGACTTACAGGGGGGGAGAGCTTTCTTT,CASSLDLQGGRAFF
NA,TRBV6-2/TRBV6-3,NA,TRBJ2-5,TGTGCCAGCAGCCTCCTGGGCGGGGCTCAAGAGACCCAGTACTTC,CASSLLGGAQETQYF
NA,TRBV5-1,NA,TRBJ1-2,TGCGCCAGCAGCCCCCCGTCGGTTAACTATGGCTACACCTTC,CASSPPSVNYGYTF
NA,TRBV28,NA,TRBJ1-5,TGTGCCAGCAGCTTAGACAGCCCAAGGGGATCTCAGCCCCAGCATTTT,CASSLDSPRGSQPQHF
NA,TRBV19,TRBD1,TRBJ1-6,TGTGCCAGTAGGCTCCTCCCAGGGGGCTCCTATAATTCACCCCTCCACTTT,CASRLLPGGSYNSPLHF
NA,TRBV4-1,NA,TRBJ1-6,TGCGCCAGCAGCCCCCGACAGGATTCACCCCTCCACTTT,CASSPRQDSPLHF
NA,TRBV3-1/TRBV3-2,NA,TRBJ1-1,TGTGCCAGCAGCCAGCTGGGGGGGAACACTGAAGCTTTCTTT,CASSQLGGNTEAFF
NA,TRBV27,TRBD1,TRBJ2-7,TGTGCCAGCAGAGACAGGGGGGGGTCCTACGAGCAGTACTTC,CASRDRGGSYEQYF
NA,TRBV15,NA,TRBJ1-2,TGTGCCACCAGCAGAAAAGGGACACCTAACTATGGCTACACCTTC,CATSRKGTPNYGYTF
few,TRBV11-2,NA,TRBJ2-5,TGTGCCAGCAGCCTTAAAGAGACCCAGTACTTC,CASSLKETQYF
NA,TRBV18,NA,TRBJ1-2,TGTGCCAGCTCACCCTTACAGGACAACTATGGCTACACCTTC,CASSPLQDNYGYTF
NA,TRBV7-2,NA,TRBJ2-5,TGTGCCAGCAGCCTCTCCCGGTCACAAGAGACCCAGTACTTC,CASSLSRSQETQYF
NA,TRBV6-5,NA,TRBJ1-5,TGTGCCAGCAGTTCCGACAGGAACAATCAGCCCCAGCATTTT,CASSSDRNNQPQHF
few,TRBV27,NA,TRBJ2-2,TGTGCCAGCACCACCAGGTGGGCGTTCGGAAACACCGGGGAGCTGTTTTTT,CASTTRWAFGNTGELFF
NA,TRBV7-2,TRBD2,TRBJ2-7,TGTGCCAGCAGCTTAGTGCCGGGGGGGGACTCCTACGAGCAGTACTTC,CASSLVPGGDSYEQYF
NA,TRBV2,TRBD1,TRBJ1-6,TGTGCCAGCAAACTCGACAGGGCCCTCCTCGGGACCCTCCACTTT,CASKLDRALLGTLHF
NA,TRBV14,NA,TRBJ1-6,TGTGCCAGCAGCCAGGGACACCTAAATTCACCCCTCCACTTT,CASSQGHLNSPLHF
NA,TRBV3-1/TRBV3-2,NA,TRBJ2-5,TGTGCCAGCAGCCAAGTGTCAGGAGGCAACCAAGAGACCCAGTACTTC,CASSQVSGGNQETQYF
NA,TRBV19,TRBD1,TRBJ1-1,TGTGCCAGTAGTATATTGGGGACAGGGGGCTGGAGGACTGAAGCTTTCTTT,CASSILGTGGWRTEAFF
NA,TRBV2,NA,TRBJ1-2,TGTGCCAGCAAGGACTTGGGGTTTGGCTATGGCTACACCTTC,CASKDLGFGYGYTF
NA,TRBV7-6,NA,TRBJ2-5,TGTGCCAGCAGCTTAGCGGAGCGCCGCCAAGAGACCCAGTACTTC,CASSLAERRQETQYF
NA,TRBV20-1,NA,TRBJ2-3,TGCAGTGCTAGTCGTCTCGGTACGCAGTATTTT,CSASRLGTQYF
NA,TRBV27,NA,TRBJ2-3,TGTGCCAGCAGTTTGATGACTATATCAGATACGCAGTATTTT,CASSLMTISDTQYF
NA,TRBV6-5,TRBD1,TRBJ2-7,TGTGCCAGCAGTTACTCGCCGGGACAGGGTCCCTACGAGCAGTACTTC,CASSYSPGQGPYEQYF
NA,TRBV7-8,TRBD2,TRBJ2-1,TGTGCCAGCAGCTTTCGGACTAGCGGGGGGGCCTCTGGGCAGTTCTTC,CASSFRTSGGASGQFF
NA,TRBV6-5,NA,TRBJ2-3,TGTGCCAGCAACCCCCCAGGGGGGAGGGATACGCAGTATTTT,CASNPPGGRDTQYF
few,TRBV5-4,NA,TRBJ1-3,TGTGCCAGCTCGAGGGCCGGCTCTGGAAACACCATATATTTT,CASSRAGSGNTIYF